This T cell receptor beta chain was retrieved from a study of T cell changes during pregnancy in multiple sclerosis. This clone was seen once. Germline V CDR1 and CDR2: MDHEN, SYDVKM. The CDR3 has 14 residues. The trim removed 7 bases at V and 6 bases at J, leaving 6 bases unmatched. The protocol was immunoSEQ multiplex PCR, while the TCRdb copy is restricted to in-frame clones and leaves out a portion. The repertoire includes some 77,000 clones, 90% to 95% of them detected once, and about 2.5% sits in the top ten. V is TRBV28 and J is TRBJ2-3; 11 positions match TRBD1. The TCR was taken from a female donor in good health, enrolled as a control in a pregnancy study. The specimen comprised peripheral blood, sampled after pregnancy. CDR3 loop: CASTLGQGVDTQYF. The CDR3 DNA sequence: TGTGCCAGCACCCTGGGACAGGGGGTGGATACGCAGTATTTT.